These 12 T cell receptor beta chains share one sample of origin, sequenced in a study of T-cell memory formation after mild COVID-19. From the 5' RACE reads, TCRdb called clonotypes with MiXCR, one entry per CDR3 protein. Of more than 80,000 distinct CDR3 sequences listed, about a sixth were seen once; the top ten hold 28%. Source material: PBMCs or a T cell subset sorted from them (not recorded which). Every receptor here comes from an adult woman who had mild COVID-19 (a few samples of this study predate the infection). Cell type and time point are not known.

At least ten counts were recorded for this clonotype. The V and J genes are TRBV6-2 or TRBV6-3 and TRBJ1-1; no firm D call. The CDR3 length is 16 residues. V was clipped by 7 bases and J by 5 bases, with 23 bases between them. CDR1 and CDR2 (germline): MNHEY, SVGEGT. CDR3 DNA: TGTGCCAGCAAAGAAAAAGAAGTAATCCAAAGGACTGAAGCTTTCTTT. Protein: CASKEKEVIQRTEAFF.

DNA of the CDR3: TGCGCCAGCAGCCGATTAACTAATGAAAAACTGTTTTTT. As protein: CASSRLTNEKLFF. The rearrangement joins TRBV5-1 to TRBJ1-4; D uncertain. The CDR3 covers 13 residues. The V end lost 4 bases, the J end lost 1 base, and 5 bases lay between the germline ends. Per germline, CDR1 SGHRS and CDR2 YFSETQ. The full variable domain, in which reference TRBV5-1 and TRBJ1-4 provide the parts outside the CDR3, is KAGVTQTPRYLIKTRGQQVTLSCSPISGHRSVSWYQQTPGQGLQFLFEYFSETQRNKGNFPGRFSGRQFSNSRSEMNVSTLELGDSALYLCASSRLTNEKLFFGSGTQLSVL.

This clonotype was observed a handful of times. The chain employs TRBV6-5 and TRBJ2-7, with D perhaps TRBD2 (6 bases). Germline lookup yields CDR1 MNHEY and CDR2 SVGAGI. V lost 6 bases and J lost 3, with 18 bases in between. The CDR3 sequence is 15 residues long. CDR3 sequence reads: CASRPRELGLYEQYF. DNA for the CDR3: TGTGCCAGCAGACCACGGGAACTGGGACTCTACGAGCAGTACTTC.

This sequence joins TRBV5-4 and TRBJ2-1; no clear D. The V gene lost 3 bases and the J gene lost 15 bases, with 16 bases spanning the gap. This CDR3 spans 12 amino acids. CDR1 is SGHNT and CDR2 is YYREEE in the germline V gene (reference sequence). This chain's CDR3 is CASSWNSAPRFF. The CDR3 coding sequence is TGTGCCAGCAGCTGGAACTCAGCCCCACGGTTCTTC.

This clonotype has more than one count but fewer than ten. V is TRBV5-1 and J is TRBJ2-7; 12 bases map to TRBD2. V shed 0 bases, J shed 2 bases, and the junction held 3 bases outside the gene matches. CDR1 is SGHRS, CDR2 YFSETQ, per germline. The CDR3 has 16 residues. This CDR3 is CASSLDGLAGTYEQYF. The CDR3 region has the DNA TGCGCCAGCAGCTTGGACGGACTAGCGGGGACCTACGAGCAGTACTTC. The full variable domain, completed using reference TRBV5-1 and TRBJ2-7, is KAGVTQTPRYLIKTRGQQVTLSCSPISGHRSVSWYQQTPGQGLQFLFEYFSETQRNKGNFPGRFSGRQFSNSRSEMNVSTLELGDSALYLCASSLDGLAGTYEQYFGPGTRLTVT.

This clonotype was seen only a few times. The chain links TRBV7-3 to TRBJ2-1; 7 nucleotides align to TRBD2. The CDR3 length is 14 residues. Germline V CDR1 and CDR2: SGHTA, FQGTGA. V was clipped by 4 bases and J by 7 bases; unmatched bases: 7. Written as DNA, the CDR3 is TGTGCCAGCAGCTCAGCGGGACTGCAGAATGAGCAGTTCTTC. It encodes CASSSAGLQNEQFF.

CDR3 in amino acids: CATSSIDYEQYF. The CDR3 DNA reads as TGTGCCACCAGCAGTATTGACTACGAGCAGTACTTC. The chain is built from TRBV15 and TRBJ2-7, with no clear D. Germline CDR1 and CDR2: LNHNV and YYDKDF (reference sequence). V was clipped by 3 bases and J by 3 bases, with 6 bases between them. This CDR3 is built from 12 residues.

The sample holds a few counts of this clonotype. The chain joins TRBV19 to TRBJ2-7, with D possibly matching TRBD1 (6 bases). Looked up from germline, CDR1 is LNHDA and CDR2 is SQIVND (reference sequence). V was pared by 5 bases and J by 5 bases, with 13 bases between. The CDR3 is 13 residues long. CDR3 loop: CASSVAGAHEQYF. CDR3 DNA: TGTGCCAGTAGTGTTGCAGGGGCACACGAGCAGTACTTC.

The chain uses TRBV4-2 and TRBJ1-1, with D unclear. V was clipped by 1 base and J by 2 bases, with 2 bases between them. CDR3 length: 12 amino acids. Germline loops: CDR1 LGHNA, CDR2 YNFKEQ. Written as DNA, the CDR3 is TGTGCCAGCAGCCAAGTAAACACTGAAGCTTTCTTT. Residues: CASSQVNTEAFF.

The table lists this clonotype with many counts. The V and J genes are TRBV15 and TRBJ2-3; D is ambiguous. The germline V and J ends were trimmed by 1 base and 2 bases, with 10 bases remaining between them. Germline CDR1 is LNHNV and CDR2 is YYDKDF (reference sequence). The CDR3 has 15 amino acids. CDR3 sequence reads: CATSRVGTATDTQYF. The CDR3 DNA is TGTGCCACCAGCAGAGTGGGAACGGCCACAGATACGCAGTATTTT.

The chain combines TRBV15 with TRBJ2-1, with D unresolved. V lost 3 bases, J lost 2 bases, and 11 bases lay in between. Per germline, CDR1 LNHNV and CDR2 YYDKDF (reference sequence). This CDR3 has 15 residues. The CDR3 DNA reads TGTGCCACCAGCAGGGACGCCGTCCCCTACAATGAGCAGTTCTTC. The encoded protein is CATSRDAVPYNEQFF.

V usage is TRBV19 and J usage is TRBJ2-7; 9 bases map to TRBD2. J was trimmed by 0 bases and V by 1 base; bases with no gene match: 1. The CDR3 runs 15 residues. Germline V gene sequence: CDR1 LNHDA, CDR2 SQIVND (reference sequence). In DNA form, the CDR3 reads TGTGCCAGTAGTATAGGACTAGCGGCCTCCTACGAGCAGTACTTC. Translated: CASSIGLAASYEQYF.